This TCR beta chain was found in a study of tissue T cells after allogeneic stem cell transplantation. Method: immunoSEQ multiplex PCR; TCRdb's copy keeps in-frame clones and lacks some. The sample records about 26,000 clones, under 95% being singletons. The study's findings and limits: Anatomically similar tissues had similar TCR repertoires within each patient.

As to this clone: What it recognizes is unknown.

This clonotype was sampled from a male donor aged 60 or over who later had graft-versus-host disease after an allogeneic stem cell transplant. The sample consisted of blood, taken before transplantation.

This chain's CDR3 is CASTYGLRETQYF. The CDR3 DNA reads TGTGCCAGCACCTATGGACTGAGAGAGACCCAGTACTTC. The chain employs TRBV12-3 or TRBV12-4 and TRBJ2-5; possible D gene TRBD2, 5 bases. Between the trimmed V and J ends, which lost 7 bases and 4 bases, there was a span of 13 bases. CDR3 size: 13 residues.